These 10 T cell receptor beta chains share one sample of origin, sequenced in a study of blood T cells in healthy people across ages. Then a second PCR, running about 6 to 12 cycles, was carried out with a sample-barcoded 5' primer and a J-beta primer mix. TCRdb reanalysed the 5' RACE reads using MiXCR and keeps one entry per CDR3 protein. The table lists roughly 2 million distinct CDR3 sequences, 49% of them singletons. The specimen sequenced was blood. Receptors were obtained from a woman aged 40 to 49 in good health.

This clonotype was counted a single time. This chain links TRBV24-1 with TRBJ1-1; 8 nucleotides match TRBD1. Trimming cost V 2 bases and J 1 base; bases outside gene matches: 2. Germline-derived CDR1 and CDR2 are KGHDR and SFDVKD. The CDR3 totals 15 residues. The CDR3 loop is CATSDSGTGNTEAFF. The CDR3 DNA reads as TGTGCCACCAGTGATTCCGGGACAGGGAACACTGAAGCTTTCTTT.

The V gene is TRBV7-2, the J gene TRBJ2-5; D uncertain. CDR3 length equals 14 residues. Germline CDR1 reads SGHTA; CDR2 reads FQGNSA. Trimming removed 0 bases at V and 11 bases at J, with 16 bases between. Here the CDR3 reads CASSLAAPGSEQYF. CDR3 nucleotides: TGTGCCAGCAGCTTAGCGGCCCCCGGGTCGGAGCAGTACTTC.

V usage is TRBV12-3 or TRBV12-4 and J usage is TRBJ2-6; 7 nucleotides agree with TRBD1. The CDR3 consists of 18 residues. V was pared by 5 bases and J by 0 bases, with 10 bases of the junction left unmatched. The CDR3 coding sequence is TGTGCCAGCAGTACTCGACAGGGATCGATCTCTGGGGCCAACGTCCTGACTTTC. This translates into CASSTRQGSISGANVLTF.

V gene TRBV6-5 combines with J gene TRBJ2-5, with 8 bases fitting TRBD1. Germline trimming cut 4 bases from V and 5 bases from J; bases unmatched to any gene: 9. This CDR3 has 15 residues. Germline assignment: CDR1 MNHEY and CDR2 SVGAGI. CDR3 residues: CASSSLTGARETQYF. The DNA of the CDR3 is TGTGCCAGCAGTTCCCTGACAGGGGCCAGGGAGACCCAGTACTTC.

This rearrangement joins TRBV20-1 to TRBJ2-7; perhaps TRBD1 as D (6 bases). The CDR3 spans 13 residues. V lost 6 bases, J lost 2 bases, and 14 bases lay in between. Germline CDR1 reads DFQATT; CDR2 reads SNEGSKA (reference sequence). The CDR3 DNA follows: TGCAGTGCCCCGGGACACCCAACCTACGAGCAGTACTTC. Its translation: CSAPGHPTYEQYF.

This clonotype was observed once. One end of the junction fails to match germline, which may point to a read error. Written as DNA, the CDR3 is TGTGCCAGCAGACAGGGGAGATACACTGAGCAGTTCTTC. It yields the protein CASRQGRYTEQFF. The genes are TRBV27 and TRBJ2-1, with 7 bases that match TRBD1. CDR3 length: 13 residues. Germline V gene lookup returns CDR1 MNHEY and CDR2 SMNVEV (reference sequence).

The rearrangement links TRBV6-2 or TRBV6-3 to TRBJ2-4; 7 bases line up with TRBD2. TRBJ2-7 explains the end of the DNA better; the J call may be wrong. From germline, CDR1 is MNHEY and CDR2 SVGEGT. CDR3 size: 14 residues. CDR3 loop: CASRRSGTFYEQYF. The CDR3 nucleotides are TGTGCCAGCAGACGAAGCGGGACCTTCTACGAGCAGTACTTC.

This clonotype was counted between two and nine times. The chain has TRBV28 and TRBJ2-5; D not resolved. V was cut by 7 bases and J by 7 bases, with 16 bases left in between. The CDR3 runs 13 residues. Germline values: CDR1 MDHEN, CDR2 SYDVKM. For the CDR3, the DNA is TGTGCCAGCAAGACACCAGGTGGTGGGACCCAGTACTTC. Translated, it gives CASKTPGGGTQYF.

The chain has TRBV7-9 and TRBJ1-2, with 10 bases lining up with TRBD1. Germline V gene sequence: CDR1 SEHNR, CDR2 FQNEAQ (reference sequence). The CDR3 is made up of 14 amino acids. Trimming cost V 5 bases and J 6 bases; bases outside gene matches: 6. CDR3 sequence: CASSRTGTGDGYTF. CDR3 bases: TGTGCCAGCAGCCGGACCGGGACAGGGGATGGCTACACCTTC.

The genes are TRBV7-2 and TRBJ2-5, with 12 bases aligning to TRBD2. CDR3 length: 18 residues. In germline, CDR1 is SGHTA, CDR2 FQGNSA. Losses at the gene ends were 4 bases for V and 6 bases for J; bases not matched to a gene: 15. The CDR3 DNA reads TGTGCCAGCAGCTCGCCGGGGTTAAGACTAGCGGGGGTACAGACCCAGTACTTC. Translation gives CASSSPGLRLAGVQTQYF.